This T cell receptor (beta chain) came from a study of cytomegalovirus exposure and HLA in healthy donors. Looked up from germline, CDR1 is SGDLS and CDR2 is YYNGEE. V was pared by 2 bases and J by 2 bases, with 5 bases of the junction left unmatched. The CDR3 is made up of 15 amino acids. The PCR made use of 60 Vbeta and 13 Jbeta primers. Using immunoSEQ multiplex PCR, the repertoire was profiled, and TCRdb retains in-frame clones only, with some absent. This sample carries roughly 100,000 clones, with 3% to 3.5% going to the ten biggest clones. The rearrangement links TRBV9 to TRBJ1-1; 8 nucleotides match TRBD1. Sequenced input: PBMCs. The sequence was collected from a man between 40 and 49 years old in good health and CMV-seronegative. CDR3 sequence (DNA): TGTGCCAGCAGCGTGGGACAGGCTTTTAACACTGAAGCTTTCTTT. Translating gives CASSVGQAFNTEAFF.